A single sample gave rise to the 4 T cell receptor beta chains below, sequenced in a study of T cell responses to AZD1222 COVID-19 vaccine. Assay: immunoSEQ multiplex PCR; the TCRdb copy retains only in-frame clones and omits some. The table includes 200,000 to 250,000 clones, roughly 94% detected once. The sample was peripheral blood, taken 28 days after the second dose of the MenACWY control vaccine. Receptors were obtained from an adult who received the MenACWY meningococcal vaccine as a control.

This rearrangement joins TRBV28 to TRBJ1-2; D remains unclear. Germline V gene lookup returns CDR1 MDHEN and CDR2 SYDVKM. V was pared by 5 bases and J by 8 bases, with 12 bases between. The CDR3 spans 12 residues. The CDR3 sequence: CASSPPGSGYTF. The CDR3 DNA reads TGTGCCAGCAGTCCTCCGGGCAGCGGCTACACCTTC.

V gene TRBV3-1 (or the pseudogene TRBV3-2) combines with J gene TRBJ2-7; 9 bases are shared with TRBD2. This CDR3 contains 15 residues. Germline V lookup: CDR1 LGHDT, CDR2 YNNKEL (reference sequence). The V and J ends lost 4 bases and 5 bases, in that order; junction bases with no gene match: 9. The CDR3 nucleotides are TGTGCCAGCAGCCCCATAGCGGGAGATAATCACGAGCAGTACTTC. Translation: CASSPIAGDNHEQYF.

V is TRBV24-1 and J is TRBJ1-5; D not resolved. The CDR3 contains 14 residues. Germline CDR1 and CDR2: KGHDR and SFDVKD. V lost 0 bases and J 1 base, leaving 3 bases between the germline ends. The CDR3 spells CATSDLTSNQPQHF. CDR3 DNA sequence: TGTGCCACCAGTGATTTGACGAGCAATCAGCCCCAGCATTTT.

The gene calls are TRBV5-1 and TRBJ1-4; D is perhaps TRBD1 (6 bases). In germline, CDR1 is SGHRS, CDR2 YFSETQ. Deletions cut 9 bases from V and 2 bases from J, with 20 bases between. This CDR3 comprises 16 residues. CDR3 DNA: TGCGCCACCAAGGCAGGGGCCGGATGGACTAATGAAAAACTGTTTTTT. This codes for CATKAGAGWTNEKLFF.